The 5 T cell receptor beta chains given below trace back to one sample, sequenced in a study of blood T cell repertoires in COVID-19. Method: immunoSEQ multiplex PCR; TCRdb's copy keeps in-frame clones and lacks some. The sample has approximately 170,000 clones; around 79% are singletons. Source material: peripheral blood. These receptors originate from a woman in her forties or fifties with acute or convalescent COVID-19.

V and J are TRBV30 and TRBJ2-1; 7 bases map to TRBD2. The CDR3 runs to 16 residues. Trimming cost V 0 bases and J 7 bases; bases outside gene matches: 12. Germline assignment: CDR1 GTSNPN and CDR2 SVGIG (reference sequence). The CDR3 sequence: CAWSVMGGLGGNEQFF. CDR3 bases: TGTGCCTGGAGTGTAATGGGAGGGCTTGGGGGAAATGAGCAGTTCTTC.

The V gene is TRBV14, the J gene TRBJ2-1, with D possibly being TRBD1 (6 bases). CDR1 is SGHDN, CDR2 FVKESK, per germline. Trimming stripped 0 bases from V and 10 bases from J, with 16 bases between. The CDR3 totals 15 residues. CDR3 loop: CASSQELASRGEQFF. CDR3 DNA: TGTGCCAGCAGCCAAGAATTAGCGTCGAGGGGGGAGCAGTTCTTC.

The rearrangement links TRBV6-5 to TRBJ1-1; 8 bases map to TRBD1. Per the germline V gene, CDR1 is MNHEY and CDR2 is SVGAGI. V shed 2 bases, J shed 0 bases, and the junction held 2 bases outside the gene matches. The CDR3 runs to 15 residues. In DNA, the CDR3 is TGTGCCAGCAGTTACCGGGGACAGGTGAACACTGAAGCTTTCTTT. This gives the protein CASSYRGQVNTEAFF.

CDR3: CASSENLDTQYF. For the CDR3, the DNA is TGCGCCAGCAGTGAAAATCTAGATACGCAGTATTTT. The genes are TRBV10-1 and TRBJ2-3; D is unclear. CDR3 size: 12 residues. Germline lookup yields CDR1 WNHNN and CDR2 SYGVQD (reference sequence). Deletions cut 3 bases from V and 5 bases from J, with 6 bases between.

The chain couples TRBV3-1 (or the pseudogene TRBV3-2) to TRBJ1-4; TRBD1 matches at 9 bases. V was clipped by 4 bases and J by 5 bases; unmatched bases: 8. Germline V gene lookup returns CDR1 LGHDT and CDR2 YNNKEL (reference sequence). CDR3 length: 16 residues. The CDR3 sequence is CASSLSRTGANEKLFF. CDR3 bases: TGTGCCAGCAGCCTCTCAAGGACAGGGGCCAATGAAAAACTGTTTTTT.